This record looks at one T cell receptor beta chain sequence and its context. Its antigen is unknown. The CDR3 consists of 18 residues. V lost 3 bases and J 0 bases, leaving 23 bases between the germline ends. Germline V gene lookup returns CDR1 GTSNPN and CDR2 SVGIG (reference sequence). PCR employed 60 Vbeta and 13 Jbeta primers. The method was immunoSEQ multiplex PCR; TCRdb's version includes in-frame clones alone and lacks a portion of them. The repertoire has around 160,000 clones, 60% to 80% of them found once; the top ten carry 4% to 5%. The data stem from a study of cytomegalovirus exposure and HLA in healthy donors. Study observations and caveats: While the bulk of TCR sequences proved rare, some public TCRs turned up in many donors. Fewer N-insertions than the roughly 700-donor mean were reportedly shown by an Asian-associated ancestry cluster in a later analysis. CMV serostatus stood as the only immune exposure information on hand. Clonal expansion, a later analysis showed, was greater in HLA-associated TCR beta chains than in equally common others.

V and J are TRBV30 and TRBJ1-1; D perhaps matches TRBD1 (6 bases). Sequencing was carried out using PBMCs. This TCR derives from a man aged 18 to 29 in good health and CMV-seropositive. CDR3 residues: CAWSLQQGQREVNTEAFF. The DNA for the CDR3 is TGTGCCTGGAGCCTCCAGCAGGGACAAAGGGAAGTGAACACTGAAGCTTTCTTT.